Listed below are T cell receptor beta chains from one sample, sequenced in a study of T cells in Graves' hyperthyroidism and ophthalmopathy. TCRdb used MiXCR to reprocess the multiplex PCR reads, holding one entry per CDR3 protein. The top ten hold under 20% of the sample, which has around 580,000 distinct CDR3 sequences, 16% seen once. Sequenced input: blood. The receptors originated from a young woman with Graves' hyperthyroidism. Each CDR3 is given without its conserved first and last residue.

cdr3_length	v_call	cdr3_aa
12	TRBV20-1	SARDPGQGAEQY
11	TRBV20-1	SVPLAGENEQY
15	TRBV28	ASEQYSMVSDNQPQH
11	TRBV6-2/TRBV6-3	ASGTQTTDTQY
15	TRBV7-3	ASSFQSSTAFGNTIY
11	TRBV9	ASSVVGDTQDT
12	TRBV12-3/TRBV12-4	ASRLAGRPDTQY
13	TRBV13	ASSLVAGRGTEAF
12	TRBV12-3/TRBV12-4	ASSLPQGNNEQF
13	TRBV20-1	SAPPGGGPEETQY
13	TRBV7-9	ASSPLNPGSDEQY
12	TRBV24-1	ATRGRSMNTEAF
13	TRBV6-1	ASSALTGDNEKLF